This T cell receptor beta chain was retrieved from a study of T cell changes during pregnancy in multiple sclerosis (dated by TCRdb to between 2018 and 2021). As for the study more broadly: Changes in the T cell repertoire over the course of pregnancy were examined in this study in women with multiple sclerosis.

The library was generated by the immunoSEQ multiplex PCR assay. The clones in this table, taken by TCRdb from immuneACCESS, are in-frame only. Not every clone is retained; where verified, under half of the shortfall comes from an unresolved V gene, and the cause of the rest is unknown. The sample table contains roughly 30,000 clones; only one count was recorded for around 88% of them. The top ten constitute under 4% of the sample. This clone has a single count. Which antigen it targets is not known. The input lacks base qualities; no much larger clone sits a single base away. Germline trimming: 6 bases from V, 14 bases from J; junction bases outside gene matches: 5. The CDR3 runs 11 residues from the cysteine to the phenylalanine. Solely the CDR3 DNA is kept, with 33 bases framed from the first base. The germline V gene yields SQVTM for CDR1 and ANQGSEA for CDR2.

The TCR sequence derives from a female donor in good health, enrolled as a control in a pregnancy study. The V and J segments used are TRBV29-1 and TRBJ2-1; 12 bases in the junction line up with TRBD2. This material consisted of CD4+ T cells from peripheral blood mononuclear cells, taken in the first trimester of pregnancy. The nucleotides read TGCAGCGTCGCTAGCGGGAGGGCCGAGTTCTTC. The resulting protein is CSVASGRAEFF.